The TCR beta chain described here comes from a study of T cell responses to AZD1222 COVID-19 vaccine. Assay: immunoSEQ multiplex PCR; the TCRdb copy retains only in-frame clones and omits some. The repertoire has more than 100,000 clones, about 85% of them found once; the top ten carry approximately 1.5%. In this sample, this clone turned up a few times. Looked up from germline, CDR1 is LNHDA and CDR2 is SQIVND (reference sequence). The V and J ends lost 7 bases and 0 bases respectively, with 15 bases between them. This CDR3 has 16 residues. This rearrangement joins TRBV19 to TRBJ1-4; D may be TRBD1 (5 bases). This TCR was recovered from an adult in good health. Sequenced material: peripheral blood, taken on day 0 of AZD1222 vaccination. Here the CDR3 DNA reads TGTGCCAGTACCTCCCCCCGGGACGCAACTAATGAAAAACTGTTTTTT. This sequence encodes CASTSPRDATNEKLFF.